The 2 T cell receptor beta chains below were found in one sample sequenced in a study of Tregs in tolerant kidney transplant recipients. Assay: immunoSEQ multiplex PCR; the TCRdb copy retains only in-frame clones and omits some. Of some 74,000 clones listed, roughly 90% are singletons. The sequencing used Tregs from blood, collected before the transplant. These receptor sequences come from a human donor who received a combined kidney and bone marrow transplant.

J is TRBJ1-2 and V is TRBV28; D is ambiguous. Trimming removed 4 bases at V and 3 bases at J, with 15 bases between. CDR3 length: 15 residues. Per germline, CDR1 MDHEN and CDR2 SYDVKM. The CDR3 bases are TGTGCCAGCAGTTCACTCTGGGTGTTTCACTATGGCTACACCTTC. This translates into CASSSLWVFHYGYTF.

The chain links TRBV30 to TRBJ1-5, with a tentative D call TRBD1 (6 bases). Trimming shortened V by 5 bases and J by 2 bases, and 22 bases separated the two germline ends. Germline V gene data show CDR1 as GTSNPN and CDR2 as SVGIG (reference sequence). This CDR3 spans 17 amino acids. The CDR3 region is CAWAPNRDRFGNQPQHF. In DNA, the CDR3 is TGTGCCTGGGCCCCGAACAGGGACCGATTCGGCAATCAGCCCCAGCATTTT.